Following are 10 T cell receptor beta chains from one sample sequenced in a study of shared clonotypes between healthy human individuals. This table comes from immunoSEQ multiplex PCR, and its TCRdb copy is limited to in-frame clones, with some not included. The data show around 350,000 clones, around 67% seen once. The sample comprised memory CD4+ T cells sorted from blood. Subset of the sample: CD45RA-negative fraction. These receptors were collected from a man aged 25-45 years in good health.

The chain employs TRBV12-1 and TRBJ1-5; the table's D gene call, TRBD1, was not cross checked with the DNA. TRBV12-1 is a listed pseudogene. CDR3 length: 17 amino acids. Here the CDR3 reads CASSYPNDRARGQPQHF. In DNA, the CDR3 is TGTGCCAGCAGCTACCCGAACGACAGGGCTAGGGGTCAGCCCCAGCATTTT.

This clone has more than one count but fewer than ten. This chain links TRBV28 with TRBJ2-2; 8 nucleotides match TRBD1. CDR3 size: 14 residues. Germline-derived CDR1 and CDR2 are MDHEN and SYDVKM. V shed 10 bases, J shed 4 bases, and the junction held 8 bases outside the gene matches. The CDR3 loop reads CATEGQGGTGELFF. The CDR3 region has the DNA TGTGCCACCGAAGGACAGGGCGGCACCGGGGAGCTGTTTTTT.

This clone was seen more than once but under ten times. Given a much more abundant clone one base away, this may be a read error. The J gene is TRBJ2-3, the V gene TRBV5-4; 10 bases fit TRBD2. The J segment lost 1 base and the V segment lost 5 bases, leaving 4 bases of the junction unmatched. Per the germline V gene, CDR1 is SGHNT and CDR2 is YYREEE (reference sequence). This CDR3 region has 15 residues. In DNA form, the CDR3 reads TGTGCCAGCAGTCCCGGGACTAGCGGCACAGATACGCAGTATTTT. Translating gives CASSPGTSGTDTQYF.

V is TRBV7-2 and J is TRBJ2-7, with TRBD2 as a possible D gene (5 bases). V lost 4 bases to trimming and J lost 7 bases, with 23 bases between them. The CDR3 is 16 residues long. CDR1 is SGHTA and CDR2 is FQGNSA in the germline V gene. This chain's CDR3 is CASSSRSGIEAGEQYF. DNA for the CDR3: TGTGCCAGCAGCTCACGCTCGGGAATTGAGGCTGGAGAGCAGTACTTC.

The gene calls are TRBV7-9 and TRBJ2-6; D is unresolved. V was cut by 1 base and J by 0 bases, with 10 bases left in between. This CDR3 spans 17 amino acids. Per the germline V gene, CDR1 is SEHNR and CDR2 is FQNEAQ (reference sequence). DNA for the CDR3: TGTGCCAGCAGCTTAGGTTTTAGGTACTCTGGGGCCAACGTCCTGACTTTC. Its translation: CASSLGFRYSGANVLTF.

The J gene is TRBJ1-2, the V gene TRBV11-2; 7 bases are a match to TRBD1. The CDR3 is 13 amino acids. CDR1 is SGHAT, CDR2 FQNNGV, per germline. Trimming cost V 1 base and J 7 bases; bases outside gene matches: 3. The CDR3 DNA reads as TGTGCCAGCAGCTTAGGTGCAGGGGGTGGCTACACCTTC. Its translation is CASSLGAGGGYTF.

This chain links TRBV6-1 with TRBJ2-5; 7 nucleotides match TRBD1. The CDR3 runs to 15 residues. J lost 5 bases, V lost 4 bases, and 10 bases had no gene match. Germline V lookup: CDR1 MNHNS, CDR2 SASEGT. In nucleotides, the CDR3 is TGTGCCAGCAGTGTCCGACAGGGACGCGCGGAGACCCAGTACTTC. Translation: CASSVRQGRAETQYF.

The gene calls are TRBV30 and TRBJ2-7; D possibly corresponds to TRBD2 (6 bases). CDR1 is GTSNPN and CDR2 is SVGIG in the germline V gene (reference sequence). Trimming removed 0 bases at V and 2 bases at J, with 14 bases between. The CDR3 is 15 residues long. The CDR3 coding sequence is TGTGCCTGGAGTGTACGGGGGTCAATCGCCTACGAGCAGTACTTC. It specifies CAWSVRGSIAYEQYF.

This chain connects TRBV5-5 to TRBJ2-7; 10 bases are a match to TRBD1. The CDR3 is made up of 14 amino acids. After removal of 4 bases from V and 2 bases from J, the junction contained 3 bases not matched to a gene. Germline V gene lookup returns CDR1 SGHKS and CDR2 YYEKEE (reference sequence). The CDR3: CASSATGGPYEQYF. The CDR3 nucleotides are TGTGCCAGCAGCGCGACAGGGGGCCCCTACGAGCAGTACTTC.

The V gene is TRBV28, the J gene TRBJ2-7; either TRBD1 or TRBD2 may fit D (5 bases each). From germline, CDR1 is MDHEN and CDR2 SYDVKM. Between the trimmed V and J ends, which lost 3 bases and 6 bases, there was a span of 12 bases. The CDR3 contains 13 residues. The CDR3 region is CASSLRGYSEQYF. CDR3 DNA sequence: TGTGCCAGCAGTTTGAGGGGTTATAGCGAGCAGTACTTC.